This T cell receptor beta chain was sequenced during a study of T cell repertoires in cytomegalovirus infection. Across the study: Well-studied HLA-B-restricted CMV epitopes were used in the study alongside recently identified HLA-C-restricted ones. CMV infection together with matching HLA type was indicated by public TCR beta signatures.

Trimming cost V 0 bases and J 6 bases, with 12 bases left between them. Germline CDR1 and CDR2: MGHRA and YSYEKL. There are 15 residues in the CDR3. TCRdb reanalysed the reads using MiXCR and keeps one entry per CDR3 protein. The sample holds around 770,000 distinct CDR3 sequences; almost 30% are singletons and the top ten take 10% to 15%. This clonotype was seen a few times. As yet, its antigen is unknown. This sequence originates from a human donor in good health (CMV status not recorded). Some clones in this sample may be carry-over from other donors' samples. V and J are TRBV4-1 and TRBJ1-5, with D tentatively TRBD1 (6 bases). Material: cultured CD8+ T cells from PBMCs, obtained from culture after CMV antigen stimulation. CDR3 sequence: CASSQDEGQLQPQHF. The CDR3 DNA sequence: TGCGCCAGCAGCCAAGATGAGGGACAACTTCAGCCCCAGCATTTT.